Presented here are 14 T cell receptor beta chains from one specimen sequenced in a study of regulatory T cells in long-lasting Graves disease. iRepertoire HTBI primers and Arm-PCR of CDR3 regions built TCR beta libraries. TCRdb processed the multiplex PCR reads anew with MiXCR; each CDR3 protein has one entry. The data hold around 400,000 distinct CDR3 sequences, with around 22% observed a single time. Sample time point: persistent/refractory GD, antithyroid drugs over 5 years with positive TRAb. TCR sequences were obtained from RNA taken from PBMCs. This material consisted of peripheral blood mononuclear cells (PBMCs), taken when the disease was refractory, from a patient treated with antithyroid drugs. These receptors all come from a female donor with Graves disease.

Details on this clonotype: Just one base apart from a much larger clone, this may be a read error. This chain uses TRBV20-1 with TRBJ1-1; no clear D. The CDR3 sequence is 11 residues long. Germline CDR1 and CDR2: DFQATT and SNEGSKA (reference sequence). Trimming stripped 3 bases from V and 5 bases from J, with 7 bases between. As DNA, the CDR3 is TGCAGTGCTAGCGAGGGAACTGAAGCTTTCTTT. This encodes CSASEGTEAFF.

The chain combines TRBV3-1 with TRBJ2-5; 14 nucleotides match TRBD2. This CDR3 contains 17 residues. V lost 4 bases to trimming and J lost 7 bases; unmatched junction nucleotides: 11. CDR1 LGHDT and CDR2 YNNKEL come from the germline V gene (reference sequence). The CDR3 sequence is CASSLLTSGRATRTQYF. CDR3 DNA: TGTGCCAGCAGCCTCCTGACTAGCGGGAGGGCTACCAGGACCCAGTACTTC.

This clonotype has only a few counts. V usage is TRBV10-3 and J usage is TRBJ1-2; 10 bases fit TRBD1. There are 13 residues in the CDR3. CDR1 and CDR2 from the germline V gene are ENHRY and SYGVKD. The trim removed 8 bases at V and 6 bases at J, leaving 6 bases unmatched. The CDR3 sequence: CAIQADRGDGYTF. DNA of the CDR3: TGTGCCATCCAAGCGGACAGGGGGGATGGCTACACCTTC.

The CDR3 region is CATQETGTGGGYGYTF. The CDR3 DNA reads TGTGCCACCCAAGAAACCGGGACAGGGGGCGGCTATGGCTACACCTTC. The V and J genes are TRBV28 and TRBJ1-2, with TRBD1 identical over 12 bases. Germline trimming cut 10 bases from V and 4 bases from J; bases unmatched to any gene: 13. Germline V lookup: CDR1 MDHEN, CDR2 SYDVKM. The CDR3 covers 16 residues.

The V call is TRBV6-4, the J call TRBJ2-1, with TRBD2 matching over 9 bases. Germline V gene sequence: CDR1 MRHNA, CDR2 SNTAGT. The CDR3 extends over 15 amino acids. V was pared by 5 bases and J by 3 bases, with 5 bases of the junction left unmatched. CDR3 in DNA: TGTGCCAGCAGTCCTAGCGGGGACTTCTACAATGAGCAGTTCTTC. Encoded protein: CASSPSGDFYNEQFF.

This clonotype was found many times. The chain employs TRBV6-1 and TRBJ1-4, with 9 nucleotides matching TRBD1. Looked up from germline, CDR1 is MNHNS and CDR2 is SASEGT. The CDR3 runs 15 residues. V shed 6 bases and J 6 bases; nucleotides not matched to a gene: 8. CDR3 sequence reads: CASSVRGTGYEKLFF. The DNA for the CDR3 is TGTGCCAGCAGCGTCCGCGGGACAGGGTATGAAAAACTGTTTTTT.

This chain uses TRBV14 with TRBJ2-7; D may correspond to TRBD1 or TRBD2 (5 bases each). The CDR3 has 13 amino acids. V was clipped by 0 bases and J by 6 bases, with 9 bases between them. Germline CDR1 and CDR2: SGHDN and FVKESK. The CDR3 protein is CASSQESGTEQYF. CDR3 DNA: TGTGCCAGCAGCCAAGAGTCAGGGACCGAGCAGTACTTC.

This clonotype was picked up a small number of times. The chain joins TRBV28 to TRBJ2-6; D call uncertain. Looked up from germline, CDR1 is MDHEN and CDR2 is SYDVKM. V lost 6 bases and J lost 4, with 10 bases in between. The CDR3 sequence is 14 residues long. The chain's CDR3 is CASRPSLGANVLTF. As DNA, the CDR3 is TGTGCCAGCAGACCCTCCCTAGGGGCCAACGTCCTGACTTTC.

V usage is TRBV20-1 and J usage is TRBJ2-7; 11 nucleotides agree with TRBD2. CDR1 and CDR2 from the germline V gene are DFQATT and SNEGSKA (reference sequence). The J segment lost 10 bases and the V segment lost 1 base, leaving 9 bases of the junction unmatched. The CDR3 sequence is 14 residues long. The CDR3 loop reads CSARVSASGRIQYF. The CDR3 nucleotides are TGCAGTGCTAGAGTTTCGGCTAGCGGGAGGATCCAGTACTTC.

V is TRBV20-1 and J is TRBJ1-6; tentatively, D is TRBD1 (6 bases). V dropped 6 bases and J dropped 8 bases, with 17 bases sitting between them. Germline values: CDR1 DFQATT, CDR2 SNEGSKA (reference sequence). The CDR3 runs 14 residues. The chain's CDR3 is CSAQPGTSDSPLHF. As DNA, the CDR3 is TGCAGTGCACAGCCAGGGACAAGTGATTCACCCCTCCACTTT.

The V call is TRBV7-2, the J call TRBJ2-1; possible D gene TRBD1, 6 bases. The germline gives CDR1 SGHTA, CDR2 FQGNSA. This CDR3 region has 15 residues. The ends were cut back, 2 bases at V and 6 bases at J, with 14 bases in the middle. The CDR3 DNA follows: TGTGCCAGCAGCTTACGGGGACAATCGGGCAATGAGCAGTTCTTC. This codes for CASSLRGQSGNEQFF.

The rearrangement uses TRBV20-1 and TRBJ1-4; D possibly corresponds to TRBD1 (6 bases). Trimming stripped 5 bases from V and 7 bases from J, with 17 bases between. This CDR3 comprises 14 residues. Germline assignment: CDR1 DFQATT and CDR2 SNEGSKA (reference sequence). This chain's CDR3 is CSAEQGTRGEKLFF. Here the CDR3 DNA reads TGCAGTGCTGAACAGGGAACTCGTGGTGAAAAACTGTTTTTT.

To note about this clonotype: Without the conserved terminal phenylalanine or tryptophan, this CDR3 likely stems from a read error. The V gene is TRBV6-5, the J gene TRBJ1-2; 8 bases align to TRBD1. Germline V lookup: CDR1 MNHEY, CDR2 SVGAGI. V was clipped by 0 bases and J by 3 bases; unmatched bases: 6. This CDR3 region has 16 residues. This CDR3 is CASSYSAGGEYYGYTS. The CDR3 nucleotides are TGTGCCAGCAGTTACTCGGCAGGGGGCGAATACTATGGCTACACCTCC.

This chain links TRBV27 with TRBJ1-1; D not resolved. The length of the CDR3 is 15 residues. The V gene's germline CDR1 is MNHEY and CDR2 SMNVEV (reference sequence). V was shortened by 3 bases and J by 0 bases, with 11 bases between the two germline ends. The CDR3 nucleotides read TGTGCCAGCAGTTTGGGTTTTAGGTTGAACACTGAAGCTTTCTTT. It yields the protein CASSLGFRLNTEAFF.